The 9 T cell receptor beta chains in this list originate from one sample, sequenced in a study of blood T cell repertoires in COVID-19. The repertoire was sequenced with immunoSEQ multiplex PCR; TCRdb's copy has only in-frame clones and lacks some. Among about 200,000 clones listed, around nine tenths were seen once. The specimen was peripheral blood. These receptors all come from a man aged 60-69 years with active or convalescent COVID-19.

The V and J genes are TRBV5-4 and TRBJ2-1, with 7 nucleotides matching TRBD1. V lost 4 bases and J lost 1; bases outside the gene matches: 5. Germline CDR1 reads SGHNT; CDR2 reads YYREEE (reference sequence). The CDR3 has 15 amino acids. The CDR3 loop reads CASSKDRSSYNEQFF. As DNA, the CDR3 is TGTGCCAGCAGCAAGGACAGGTCATCCTACAATGAGCAGTTCTTC. Full variable domain (missing parts from reference TRBV5-4 and TRBJ2-1): ETGVTQSPTHLIKTRGQQVTLRCSSQSGHNTVSWYQQALGQGPQFIFQYYREEENGRGNFPPRFSGLQFPNYSSELNVNALELDDSALYLCASSKDRSSYNEQFFGPGTRLTVL.

The chain is built from TRBV5-1 and TRBJ2-2, with a possible D match to TRBD1 (5 bases). CDR1 is SGHRS, CDR2 YFSETQ, per germline. The CDR3 extends over 12 amino acids. V lost 5 bases and J 8 bases, leaving 10 bases between the germline ends. CDR3 sequence reads: CASRLQEGELFF. The CDR3 region has the DNA TGCGCCAGCAGACTACAGGAAGGGGAGCTGTTTTTT.

The V gene is TRBV4-1, the J gene TRBJ1-1; 10 nucleotides match TRBD1. The ends lost 4 bases at V and 11 bases at J; junction bases unmatched: 7. Looked up from germline, CDR1 is MGHRA and CDR2 is YSYEKL. The CDR3 spans 13 residues. For the CDR3, the DNA is TGCGCCAGCAGCCTCATGGGGGGACAGGGGGCTTTCTTT. Translation: CASSLMGGQGAFF.

The rearrangement links TRBV2 to TRBJ1-3, with 11 nucleotides matching TRBD1. Per the germline V gene, CDR1 is SNHLY and CDR2 is FYNNEI. The V and J ends lost 5 bases and 7 bases, in that order; junction bases with no gene match: 4. This CDR3 comprises 14 residues. The CDR3 loop is CASSTGQGANTIYF. The DNA of the CDR3 is TGTGCCAGCAGTACCGGACAGGGGGCCAACACCATATATTTT.

The chain couples TRBV9 to TRBJ1-2; TRBD1 aligns across 8 bases. The CDR3 spans 14 residues. J lost 2 bases, V lost 0 bases, and 0 bases had no gene match. From germline, CDR1 is SGDLS and CDR2 YYNGEE. The CDR3 protein is CASSVGTGNYGYTF. The CDR3 bases are TGTGCCAGCAGCGTAGGGACAGGGAACTATGGCTACACCTTC.

For the CDR3, the DNA is TGTGCCAGCAGTCGCCAGGGGGGCAATCAGCCCCAGCATTTT. It translates to CASSRQGGNQPQHF. The V gene is TRBV2, the J gene TRBJ1-5; 7 bases are shared with TRBD1. This CDR3 spans 14 amino acids. Germline V gene lookup returns CDR1 SNHLY and CDR2 FYNNEI. V dropped 5 bases and J dropped 2; count of bases not matched to a gene: 3.

The chain is built from TRBV7-2 and TRBJ2-5, with a tentative D call TRBD2 (6 bases). CDR3 length: 15 amino acids. V lost 4 bases and J lost 0, with 12 bases in between. The V gene's germline CDR1 is SGHTA and CDR2 FQGNSA. The CDR3, as DNA: TGTGCCAGCAGCTATAAGACGGGAGACCAAGAGACCCAGTACTTC. Its translation is CASSYKTGDQETQYF.

The rearrangement links TRBV19 to TRBJ2-1; 7 nucleotides agree with TRBD2. The CDR3 runs 15 residues. V lost 1 base, J lost 3 bases, and 3 bases stayed unmatched. Germline V gene sequence: CDR1 LNHDA, CDR2 SQIVND (reference sequence). CDR3 DNA sequence: TGTGCCAGTAGTATAGCCAGCGGGGACTACAATGAGCAGTTCTTC. Its translation: CASSIASGDYNEQFF.

V gene TRBV9 combines with J gene TRBJ1-3, with no clear D. CDR3 length equals 14 residues. V dropped 4 bases and J dropped 0 bases, with 8 bases sitting between them. Germline lookup yields CDR1 SGDLS and CDR2 YYNGEE. CDR3 residues: CASSPPSSGNTIYF. The CDR3 DNA is TGTGCCAGCAGCCCCCCATCCTCTGGAAACACCATATATTTT.